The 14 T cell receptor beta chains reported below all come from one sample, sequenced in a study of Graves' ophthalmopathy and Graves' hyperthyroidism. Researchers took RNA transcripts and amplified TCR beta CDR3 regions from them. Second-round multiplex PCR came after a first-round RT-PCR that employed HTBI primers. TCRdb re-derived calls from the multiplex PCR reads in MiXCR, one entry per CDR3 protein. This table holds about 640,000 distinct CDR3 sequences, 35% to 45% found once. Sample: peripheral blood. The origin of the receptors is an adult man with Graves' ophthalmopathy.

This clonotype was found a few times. This CDR3 reads CASSRDTHSGANVLTF. The CDR3 bases are TGTGCCAGCTCACGGGACACCCACTCTGGGGCCAACGTCCTGACTTTC. The V and J genes are TRBV9 and TRBJ2-6; D might be TRBD1 (6 bases). The CDR3 is 16 amino acids. V dropped 7 bases and J dropped 0 bases, with 14 bases sitting between them. CDR1 SGDLS and CDR2 YYNGEE come from the germline V gene.

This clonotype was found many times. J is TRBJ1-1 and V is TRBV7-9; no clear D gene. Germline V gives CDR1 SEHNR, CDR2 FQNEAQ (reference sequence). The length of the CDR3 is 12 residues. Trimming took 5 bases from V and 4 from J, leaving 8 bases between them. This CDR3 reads CASSPRPTEAFF. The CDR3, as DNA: TGTGCCAGCAGCCCCCGGCCCACTGAAGCTTTCTTT.

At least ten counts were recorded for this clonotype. CDR3 sequence reads: CASSAILGQGEFF. In nucleotides, the CDR3 is TGTGCCAGTAGTGCGATATTGGGACAGGGAGAGTTTTTT. The chain combines TRBV19 with TRBJ2-2; 9 positions agree with TRBD1. CDR3 size: 13 residues. With 5 bases clipped from V and 16 bases from J, the junction kept 11 bases outside the gene matches. Germline loops: CDR1 LNHDA, CDR2 SQIVND (reference sequence).

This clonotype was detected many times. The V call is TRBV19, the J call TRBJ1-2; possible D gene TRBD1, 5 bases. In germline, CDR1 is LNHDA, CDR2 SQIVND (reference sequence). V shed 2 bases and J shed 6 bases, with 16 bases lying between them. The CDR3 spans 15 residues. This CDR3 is CASSILRQGPDGYTF. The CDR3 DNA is TGTGCCAGTAGTATACTACGGCAGGGTCCCGATGGCTACACCTTC.

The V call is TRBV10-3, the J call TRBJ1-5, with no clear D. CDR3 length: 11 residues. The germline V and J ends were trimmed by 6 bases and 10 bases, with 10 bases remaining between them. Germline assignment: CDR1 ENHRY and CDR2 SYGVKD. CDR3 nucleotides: TGTGCCATCAGGGGCATGGGCCCCCAGCATTTT. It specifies CAIRGMGPQHF.

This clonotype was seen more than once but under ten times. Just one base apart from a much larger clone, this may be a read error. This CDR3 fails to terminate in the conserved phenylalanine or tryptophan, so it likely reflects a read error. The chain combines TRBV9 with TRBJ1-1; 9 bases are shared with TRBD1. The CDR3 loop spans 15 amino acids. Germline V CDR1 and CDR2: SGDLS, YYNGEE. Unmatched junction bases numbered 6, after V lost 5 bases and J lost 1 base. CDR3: CASSKQGAENTEAFL. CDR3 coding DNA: TGTGCCAGCAGTAAACAGGGGGCCGAGAACACTGAAGCTTTCCTT.

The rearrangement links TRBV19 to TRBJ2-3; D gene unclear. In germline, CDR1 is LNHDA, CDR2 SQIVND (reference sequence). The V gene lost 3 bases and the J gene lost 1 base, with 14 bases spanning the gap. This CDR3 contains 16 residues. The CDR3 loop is CASSIGRLVGTDTQYF. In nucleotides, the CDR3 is TGTGCCAGTAGTATTGGGCGGCTAGTGGGCACAGATACGCAGTATTTT.

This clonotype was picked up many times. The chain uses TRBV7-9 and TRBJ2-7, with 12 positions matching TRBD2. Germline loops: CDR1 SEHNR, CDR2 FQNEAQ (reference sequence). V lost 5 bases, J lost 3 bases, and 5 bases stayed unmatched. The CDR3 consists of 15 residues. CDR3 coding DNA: TGTGCCAGCAGCCCGACTAGCGGGAGTAGCTACGAGCAGTACTTC. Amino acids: CASSPTSGSSYEQYF.

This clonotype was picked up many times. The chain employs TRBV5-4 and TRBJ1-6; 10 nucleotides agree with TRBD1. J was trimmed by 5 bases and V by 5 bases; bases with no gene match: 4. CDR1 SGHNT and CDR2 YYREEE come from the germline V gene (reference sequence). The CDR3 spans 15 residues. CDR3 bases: TGTGCCAGCAGAGGGGGGACAGGGGATAATTCACCCCTCCACTTT. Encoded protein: CASRGGTGDNSPLHF.

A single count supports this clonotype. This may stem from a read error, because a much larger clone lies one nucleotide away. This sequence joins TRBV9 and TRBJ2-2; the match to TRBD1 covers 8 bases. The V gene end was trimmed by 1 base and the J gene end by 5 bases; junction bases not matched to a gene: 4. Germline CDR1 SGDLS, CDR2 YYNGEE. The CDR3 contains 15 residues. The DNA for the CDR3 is TGTGCCAGCAGCGTAAGGCAGGGGGCAACCGGGGAGCTGTTTTTT. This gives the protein CASSVRQGATGELFF.

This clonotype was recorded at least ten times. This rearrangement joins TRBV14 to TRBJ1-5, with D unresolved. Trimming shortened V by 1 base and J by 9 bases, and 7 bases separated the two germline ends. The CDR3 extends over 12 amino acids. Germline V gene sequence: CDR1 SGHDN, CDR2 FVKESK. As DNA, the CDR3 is TGTGCCAGCAGCCAAGGGTTTGGGCCCCAGCATTTT. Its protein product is CASSQGFGPQHF.

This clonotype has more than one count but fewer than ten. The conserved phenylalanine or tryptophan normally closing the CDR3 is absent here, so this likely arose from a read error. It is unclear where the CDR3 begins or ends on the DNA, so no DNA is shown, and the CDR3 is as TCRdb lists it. The CDR3 protein is CASSYSGV. The chain couples TRBV6-5 to TRBJ1-3. Germline assignment: CDR1 MNHEY and CDR2 SVGAGI. The CDR3 contains 8 residues when both ends are counted.

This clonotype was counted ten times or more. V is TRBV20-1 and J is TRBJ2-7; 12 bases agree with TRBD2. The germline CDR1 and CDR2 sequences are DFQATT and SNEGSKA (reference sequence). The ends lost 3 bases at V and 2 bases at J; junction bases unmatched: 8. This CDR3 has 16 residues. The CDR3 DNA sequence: TGCAGTGCTAGGTCCCCCTCTAGCGGGAGGGCCTACGAGCAGTACTTC. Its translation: CSARSPSSGRAYEQYF.

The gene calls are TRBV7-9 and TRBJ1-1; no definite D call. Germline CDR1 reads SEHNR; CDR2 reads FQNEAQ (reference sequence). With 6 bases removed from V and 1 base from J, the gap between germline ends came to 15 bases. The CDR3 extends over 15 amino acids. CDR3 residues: CASRHRAPGNTEAFF. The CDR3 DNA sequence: TGTGCCAGCAGACATAGGGCCCCGGGGAACACTGAAGCTTTCTTT.